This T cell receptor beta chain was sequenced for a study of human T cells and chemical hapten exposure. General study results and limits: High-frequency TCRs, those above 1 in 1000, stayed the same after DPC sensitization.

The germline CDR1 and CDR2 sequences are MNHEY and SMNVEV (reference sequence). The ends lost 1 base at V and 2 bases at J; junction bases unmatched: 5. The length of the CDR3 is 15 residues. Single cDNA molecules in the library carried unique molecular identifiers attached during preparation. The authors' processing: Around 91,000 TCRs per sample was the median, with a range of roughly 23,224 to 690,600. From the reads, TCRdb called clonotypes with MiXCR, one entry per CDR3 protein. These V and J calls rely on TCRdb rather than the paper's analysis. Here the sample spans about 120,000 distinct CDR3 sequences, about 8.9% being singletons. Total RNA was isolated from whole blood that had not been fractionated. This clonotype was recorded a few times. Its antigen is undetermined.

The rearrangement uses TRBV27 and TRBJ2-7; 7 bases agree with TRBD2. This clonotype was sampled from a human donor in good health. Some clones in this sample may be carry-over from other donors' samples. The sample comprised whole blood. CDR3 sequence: CASSLYLAATYEQYF. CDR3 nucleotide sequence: TGTGCCAGCAGTTTATATCTAGCGGCTACCTACGAGCAGTACTTC.